A single count supports the clone carrying this T cell receptor beta chain. The antigen remains unidentified. Using immunoSEQ multiplex PCR, the repertoire was profiled, and TCRdb retains in-frame clones only, with some absent. The table includes fewer than 90,000 clones, about 91% detected once. The data derive from a study of OX40 agonist ivuxolimab in advanced cancers. Study in general: The treatment was a fully human IgG2 OX40 agonist, ivuxolimab. The study gave patients intravenous ivuxolimab at 0.01 to 10 mg/kg every 2 weeks. Anti-PD-1, anti-PD-L1 or anti-CTLA-4 therapy given earlier was allowed, and roughly 40% had some.

Study-wide results and limits: Relative to CD4+, CD8+ T cells held more expanded clones on average.

Germline V lookup: CDR1 MNHNY, CDR2 SVGAGI (reference sequence). The CDR3 length is 13 residues. The junction had 5 bases not matched to a gene; V was cut back by 7 bases and J by 8 bases. The chain employs TRBV6-6 and TRBJ2-2; 9 bases align to TRBD2. The source was CD4+ or CD8+ T cells sorted from blood, collected in a trial of the OX40 agonist ivuxolimab. This clonotype was obtained from an adult with an advanced solid tumor such as melanoma, head and neck, liver or kidney cancer. DNA for the CDR3: TGTGCCAGCAAGAATAGCGGGAGAGGGGAGCTGTTTTTT. Protein sequence: CASKNSGRGELFF.